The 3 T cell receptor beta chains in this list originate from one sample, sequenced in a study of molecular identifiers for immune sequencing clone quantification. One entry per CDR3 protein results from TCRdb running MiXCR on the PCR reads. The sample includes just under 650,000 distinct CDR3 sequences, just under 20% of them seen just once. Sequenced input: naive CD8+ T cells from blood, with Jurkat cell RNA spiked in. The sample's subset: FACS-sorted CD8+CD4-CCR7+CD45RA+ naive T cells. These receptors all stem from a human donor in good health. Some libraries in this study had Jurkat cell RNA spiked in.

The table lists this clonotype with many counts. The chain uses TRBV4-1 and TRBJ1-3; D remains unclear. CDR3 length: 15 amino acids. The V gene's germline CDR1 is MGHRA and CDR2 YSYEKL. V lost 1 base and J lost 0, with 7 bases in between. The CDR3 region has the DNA TGCGCCAGCAGCCAAGCTCCAGACTCTGGAAACACCATATATTTT. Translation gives CASSQAPDSGNTIYF.

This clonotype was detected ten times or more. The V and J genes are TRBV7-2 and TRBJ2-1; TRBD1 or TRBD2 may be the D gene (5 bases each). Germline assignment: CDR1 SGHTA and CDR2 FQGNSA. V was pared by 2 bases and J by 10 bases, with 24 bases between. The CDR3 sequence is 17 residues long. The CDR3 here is CASSLYPGAVAYEEQFF. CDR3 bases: TGTGCCAGCAGCTTATACCCCGGGGCTGTGGCCTACGAGGAGCAGTTCTTC.

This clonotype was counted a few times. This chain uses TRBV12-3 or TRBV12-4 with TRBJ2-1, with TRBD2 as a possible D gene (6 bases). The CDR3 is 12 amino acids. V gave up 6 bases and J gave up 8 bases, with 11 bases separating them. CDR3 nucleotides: TGTGCCAGCAGCCTGACTAGTCATGAGCAGTTCTTC. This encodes CASSLTSHEQFF.